This T cell receptor (beta chain) was captured by sequencing in a study of T cell repertoires in cytomegalovirus infection. Across the whole study: Public TCR beta signatures were indicative of both CMV infection and a matching HLA type. Broader study findings: The cumulative frequency of public TCR beta families distinguished individuals who carried CMV together with the relevant HLA.

This clonotype was picked up many times. The target antigen is unknown. With 0 bases removed from V and 4 bases from J, the gap between germline ends came to 10 bases. This CDR3 region has 15 residues. CDR1 is SGHVS, CDR2 FNYEAQ, per germline. TCRdb passed the reads through MiXCR, listing each CDR3 protein once. The data contain about 300,000 distinct CDR3 sequences, approximately 10% of them singletons. V is TRBV7-6 and J is TRBJ1-5; a weak D match, TRBD1 (6 bases). This receptor was taken from a human donor in good health (CMV status not recorded). Some clones in this sample may be carry-over from other donors' samples. Sequencing was carried out using PBMCs. The CDR3 DNA follows: TGTGCCAGCAGCTTAGCAGGGGGTTGGAATCAGCCCCAGCATTTT. The encoded protein is CASSLAGGWNQPQHF. Using reference TRBV7-6 and TRBJ1-5 for the parts outside the CDR3, the full variable domain is GAGVSQSPRYKVTKRGQDVALRCDPISGHVSLYWYRQALGQGPEFLTYFNYEAQQDKSGLPNDRFSAERPEGSISTLTIQRTEQRDSAMYRCASSLAGGWNQPQHFGDGTRLSIL.